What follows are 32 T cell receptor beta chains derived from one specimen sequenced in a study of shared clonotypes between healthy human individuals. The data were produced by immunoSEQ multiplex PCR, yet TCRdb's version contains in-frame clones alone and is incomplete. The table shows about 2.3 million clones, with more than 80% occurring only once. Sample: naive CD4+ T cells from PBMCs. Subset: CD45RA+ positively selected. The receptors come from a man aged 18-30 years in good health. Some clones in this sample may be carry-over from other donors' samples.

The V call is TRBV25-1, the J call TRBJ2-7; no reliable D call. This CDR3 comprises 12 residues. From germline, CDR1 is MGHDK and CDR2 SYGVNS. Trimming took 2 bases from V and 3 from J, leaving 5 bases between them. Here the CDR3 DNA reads TGTGCCAGCAGTGAAAACGGCTACGAGCAGTACTTC. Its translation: CASSENGYEQYF.

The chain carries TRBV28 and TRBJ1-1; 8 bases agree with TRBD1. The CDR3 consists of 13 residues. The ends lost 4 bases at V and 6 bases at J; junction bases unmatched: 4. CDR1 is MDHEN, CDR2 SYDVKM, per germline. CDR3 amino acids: CASSYPQGAEAFF. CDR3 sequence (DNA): TGTGCCAGCAGTTACCCACAGGGGGCTGAAGCTTTCTTT.

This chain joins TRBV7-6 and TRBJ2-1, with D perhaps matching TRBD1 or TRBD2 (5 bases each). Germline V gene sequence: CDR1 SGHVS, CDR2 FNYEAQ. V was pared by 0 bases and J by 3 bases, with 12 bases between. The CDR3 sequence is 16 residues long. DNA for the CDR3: TGTGCCAGCAGCTTAGCTGGGGACCGTCGCTACAATGAGCAGTTCTTC. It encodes CASSLAGDRRYNEQFF.

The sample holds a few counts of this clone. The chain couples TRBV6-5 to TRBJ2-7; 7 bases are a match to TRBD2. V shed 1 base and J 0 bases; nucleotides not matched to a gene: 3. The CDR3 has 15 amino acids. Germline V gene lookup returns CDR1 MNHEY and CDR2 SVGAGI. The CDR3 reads CASSYWRGSSYEQYF. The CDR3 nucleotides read TGTGCCAGCAGTTACTGGCGGGGGAGCTCCTACGAGCAGTACTTC.

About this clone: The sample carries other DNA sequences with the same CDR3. CDR3 DNA: TGTGCCAGCAGCTGGGGACTAGCGGGAGGCTCCTACGAGCAGTACTTC. Translating it yields CASSWGLAGGSYEQYF. J is TRBJ2-7 and V is TRBV5-4; 15 bases match TRBD2. Germline V gives CDR1 SGHNT, CDR2 YYREEE (reference sequence). The CDR3 length is 16 residues. V gave up 3 bases and J gave up 0 bases; unmatched junction bases: 1.

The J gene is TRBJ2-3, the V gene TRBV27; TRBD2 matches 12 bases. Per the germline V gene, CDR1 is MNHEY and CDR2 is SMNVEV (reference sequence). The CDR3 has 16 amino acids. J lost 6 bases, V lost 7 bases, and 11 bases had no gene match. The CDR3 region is CASTLLAGGPSDTQYF. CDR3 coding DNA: TGTGCCAGCACCCTCCTAGCGGGAGGGCCCTCCGATACGCAGTATTTT.

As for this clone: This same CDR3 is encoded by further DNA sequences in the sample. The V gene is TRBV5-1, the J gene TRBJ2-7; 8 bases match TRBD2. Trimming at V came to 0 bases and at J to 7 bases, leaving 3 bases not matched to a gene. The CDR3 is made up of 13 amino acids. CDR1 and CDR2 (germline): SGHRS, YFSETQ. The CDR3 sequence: CASSLVGGGEQYF. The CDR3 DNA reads TGCGCCAGCAGCTTGGTCGGGGGGGGAGAGCAGTACTTC. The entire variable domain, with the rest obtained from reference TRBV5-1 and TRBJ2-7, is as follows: KAGVTQTPRYLIKTRGQQVTLSCSPISGHRSVSWYQQTPGQGLQFLFEYFSETQRNKGNFPGRFSGRQFSNSRSEMNVSTLELGDSALYLCASSLVGGGEQYFGPGTRLTVT.

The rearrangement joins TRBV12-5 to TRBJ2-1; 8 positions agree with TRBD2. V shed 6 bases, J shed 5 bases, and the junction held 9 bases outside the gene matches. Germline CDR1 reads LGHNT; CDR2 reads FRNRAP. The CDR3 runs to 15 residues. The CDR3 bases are TGTGCTAGTGGGCCGAGCGGGAGTCTACACAATGAGCAGTTCTTC. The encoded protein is CASGPSGSLHNEQFF.

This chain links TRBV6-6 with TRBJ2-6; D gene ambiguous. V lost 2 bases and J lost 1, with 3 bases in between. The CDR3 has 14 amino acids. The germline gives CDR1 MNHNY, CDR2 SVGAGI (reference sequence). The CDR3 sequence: CASSYASGANVLTF. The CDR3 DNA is TGTGCCAGCAGTTACGCATCTGGGGCCAACGTCCTGACTTTC.

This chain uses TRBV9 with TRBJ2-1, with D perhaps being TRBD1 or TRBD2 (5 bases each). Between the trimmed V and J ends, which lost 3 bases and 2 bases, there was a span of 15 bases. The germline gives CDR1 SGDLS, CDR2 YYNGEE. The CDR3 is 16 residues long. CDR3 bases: TGTGCCAGCAGCGCGGGGACCTCCCTGACCTACAATGAGCAGTTCTTC. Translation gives CASSAGTSLTYNEQFF.

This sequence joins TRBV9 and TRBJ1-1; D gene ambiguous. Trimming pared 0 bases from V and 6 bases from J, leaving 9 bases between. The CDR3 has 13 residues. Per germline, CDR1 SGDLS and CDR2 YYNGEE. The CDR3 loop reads CASSVDEVAEAFF. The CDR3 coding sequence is TGTGCCAGCAGCGTAGACGAGGTGGCTGAAGCTTTCTTT.

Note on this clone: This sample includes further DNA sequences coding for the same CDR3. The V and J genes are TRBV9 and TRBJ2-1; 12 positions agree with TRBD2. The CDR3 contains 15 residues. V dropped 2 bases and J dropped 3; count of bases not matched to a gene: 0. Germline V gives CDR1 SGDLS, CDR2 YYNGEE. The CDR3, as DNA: TGTGCCAGCAGCGTGGGACTAGCGGGCTACAATGAGCAGTTCTTC. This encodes CASSVGLAGYNEQFF. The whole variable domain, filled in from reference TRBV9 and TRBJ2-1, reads DSGVTQTPKHLITATGQRVTLRCSPRSGDLSVYWYQQSLDQGLQFLIQYYNGEERAKGNILERFSAQQFPDLHSELNLSSLELGDSALYFCASSVGLAGYNEQFFGPGTRLTVL.

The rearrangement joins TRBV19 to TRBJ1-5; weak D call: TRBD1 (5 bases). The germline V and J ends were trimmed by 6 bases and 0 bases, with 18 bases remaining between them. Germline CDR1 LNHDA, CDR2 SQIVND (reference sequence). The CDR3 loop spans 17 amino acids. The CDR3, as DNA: TGTGCCAGTAGAACCCGACAGCTCCCTTATAGCAATCAGCCCCAGCATTTT. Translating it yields CASRTRQLPYSNQPQHF.

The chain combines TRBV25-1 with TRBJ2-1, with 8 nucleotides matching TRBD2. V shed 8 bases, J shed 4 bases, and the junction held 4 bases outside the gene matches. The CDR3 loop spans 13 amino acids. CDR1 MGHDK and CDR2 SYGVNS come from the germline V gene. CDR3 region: CASRTSGYNEQFF. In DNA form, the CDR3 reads TGTGCCAGCCGAACTAGCGGTTACAATGAGCAGTTCTTC.

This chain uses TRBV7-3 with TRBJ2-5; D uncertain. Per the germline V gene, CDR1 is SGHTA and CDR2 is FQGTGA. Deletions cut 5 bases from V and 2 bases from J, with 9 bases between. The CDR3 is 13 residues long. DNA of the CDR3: TGTGCCAGCAGCCGGGCGCGGCAAGAGACCCAGTACTTC. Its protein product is CASSRARQETQYF.

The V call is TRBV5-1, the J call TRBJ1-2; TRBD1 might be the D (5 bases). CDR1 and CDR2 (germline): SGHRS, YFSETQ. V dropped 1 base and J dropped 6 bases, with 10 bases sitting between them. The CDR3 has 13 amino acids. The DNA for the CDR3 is TGCGCCAGCAGCTTGCCAGGGACGGATGGCTACACCTTC. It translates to CASSLPGTDGYTF.

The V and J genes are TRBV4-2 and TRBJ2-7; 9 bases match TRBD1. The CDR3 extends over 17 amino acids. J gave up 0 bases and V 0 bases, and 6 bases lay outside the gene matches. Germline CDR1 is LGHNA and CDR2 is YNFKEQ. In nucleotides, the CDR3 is TGTGCCAGCAGCCAAGACGGTGTGGGACAGGGCTCCTACGAGCAGTACTTC. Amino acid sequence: CASSQDGVGQGSYEQYF.

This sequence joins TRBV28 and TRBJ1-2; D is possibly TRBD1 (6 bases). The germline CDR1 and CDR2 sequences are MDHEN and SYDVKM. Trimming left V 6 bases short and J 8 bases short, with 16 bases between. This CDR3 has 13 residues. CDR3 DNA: TGTGCCAGCAGCTCCCCTGGGGGCAGCGGCTACACCTTC. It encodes CASSSPGGSGYTF.

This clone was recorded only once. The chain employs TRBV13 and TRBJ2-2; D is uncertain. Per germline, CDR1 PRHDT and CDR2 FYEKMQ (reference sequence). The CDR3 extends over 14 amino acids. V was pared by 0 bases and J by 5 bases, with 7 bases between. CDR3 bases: TGTGCCAGCAGCTTAGGATGGGATACCGGGGAGCTGTTTTTT. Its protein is CASSLGWDTGELFF.

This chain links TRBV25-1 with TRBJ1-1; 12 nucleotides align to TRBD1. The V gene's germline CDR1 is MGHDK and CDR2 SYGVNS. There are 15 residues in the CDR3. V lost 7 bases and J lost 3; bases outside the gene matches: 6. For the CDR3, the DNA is TGTGCCAGCACCGGGACAGGGGGCTCTGACACTGAAGCTTTCTTT. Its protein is CASTGTGGSDTEAFF.

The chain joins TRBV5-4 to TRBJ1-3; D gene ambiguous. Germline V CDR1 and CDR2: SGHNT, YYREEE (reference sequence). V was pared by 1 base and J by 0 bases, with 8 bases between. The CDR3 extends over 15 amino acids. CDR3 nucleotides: TGTGCCAGCAGCTTGAGTACGTACTCTGGAAACACCATATATTTT. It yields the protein CASSLSTYSGNTIYF.

In DNA, the CDR3 is TGTGCCAGTAGCAATTTGGGCGGGCCGAGCTCCTACGAGCAGTACTTC. Protein: CASSNLGGPSSYEQYF. The chain carries TRBV19 and TRBJ2-7; tentatively, D is TRBD2 (5 bases). CDR3 size: 16 residues. Deletions cut 6 bases from V and 0 bases from J, with 18 bases between. Per germline, CDR1 LNHDA and CDR2 SQIVND (reference sequence).

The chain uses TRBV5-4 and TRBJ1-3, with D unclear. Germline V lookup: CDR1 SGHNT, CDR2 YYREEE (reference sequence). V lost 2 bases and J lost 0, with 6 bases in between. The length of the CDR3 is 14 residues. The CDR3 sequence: CASSLRPSGNTIYF. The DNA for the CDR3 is TGTGCCAGCAGCTTACGGCCCTCTGGAAACACCATATATTTT.

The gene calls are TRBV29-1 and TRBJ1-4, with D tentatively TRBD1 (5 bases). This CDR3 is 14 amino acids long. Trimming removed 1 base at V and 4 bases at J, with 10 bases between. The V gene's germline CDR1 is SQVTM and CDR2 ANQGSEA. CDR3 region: CSVEVAGVNEKLFF. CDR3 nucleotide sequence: TGCAGCGTTGAAGTAGCGGGGGTTAATGAAAAACTGTTTTTT. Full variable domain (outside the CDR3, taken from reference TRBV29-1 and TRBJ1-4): SAVISQKPSRDICQRGTSLTIQCQVDSQVTMMFWYRQQPGQSLTLIATANQGSEATYESGFVIDKFPISRPNLTFSTLTVSNMSPEDSSIYLCSVEVAGVNEKLFFGSGTQLSVL.

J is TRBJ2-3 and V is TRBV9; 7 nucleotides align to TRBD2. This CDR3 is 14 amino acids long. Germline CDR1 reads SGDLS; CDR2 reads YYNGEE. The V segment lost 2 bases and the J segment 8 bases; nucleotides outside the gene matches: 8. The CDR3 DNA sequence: TGTGCCAGCAGCGTCATGGCGGGAGAGGGTACGCAGTATTTT. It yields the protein CASSVMAGEGTQYF.

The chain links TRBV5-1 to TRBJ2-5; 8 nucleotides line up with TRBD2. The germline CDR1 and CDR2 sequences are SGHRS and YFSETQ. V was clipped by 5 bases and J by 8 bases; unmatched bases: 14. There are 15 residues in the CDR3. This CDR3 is CASRRLAGGEGTQYF. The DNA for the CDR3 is TGCGCCAGCAGACGCCTAGCGGGTGGGGAGGGTACCCAGTACTTC.

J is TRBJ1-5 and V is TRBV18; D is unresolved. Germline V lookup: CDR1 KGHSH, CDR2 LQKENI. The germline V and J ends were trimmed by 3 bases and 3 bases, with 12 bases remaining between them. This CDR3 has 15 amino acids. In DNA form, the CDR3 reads TGTGCCAGCTCACCCGGCACAGAGAACAATCAGCCCCAGCATTTT. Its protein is CASSPGTENNQPQHF.

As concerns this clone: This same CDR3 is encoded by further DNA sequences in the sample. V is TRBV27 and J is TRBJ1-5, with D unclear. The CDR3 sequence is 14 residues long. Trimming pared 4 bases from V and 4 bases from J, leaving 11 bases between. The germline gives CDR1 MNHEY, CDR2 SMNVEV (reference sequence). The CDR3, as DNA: TGTGCCAGCAGTTCAAGGACTGGGAATCAGCCCCAGCATTTT. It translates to CASSSRTGNQPQHF.

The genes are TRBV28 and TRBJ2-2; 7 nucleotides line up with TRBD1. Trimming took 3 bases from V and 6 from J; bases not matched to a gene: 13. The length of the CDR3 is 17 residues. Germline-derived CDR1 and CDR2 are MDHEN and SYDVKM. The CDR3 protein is CASSLGRQGSRPGELFF. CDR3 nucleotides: TGTGCCAGCAGTTTGGGGAGACAGGGATCGAGGCCCGGGGAGCTGTTTTTT.

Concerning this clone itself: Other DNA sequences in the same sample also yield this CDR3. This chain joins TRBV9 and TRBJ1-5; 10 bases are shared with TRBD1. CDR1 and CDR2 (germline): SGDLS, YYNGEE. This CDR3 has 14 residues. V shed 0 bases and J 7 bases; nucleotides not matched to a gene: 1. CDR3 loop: CASSVGDRGQPQHF. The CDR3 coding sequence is TGTGCCAGCAGCGTAGGGGACAGGGGACAGCCCCAGCATTTT.

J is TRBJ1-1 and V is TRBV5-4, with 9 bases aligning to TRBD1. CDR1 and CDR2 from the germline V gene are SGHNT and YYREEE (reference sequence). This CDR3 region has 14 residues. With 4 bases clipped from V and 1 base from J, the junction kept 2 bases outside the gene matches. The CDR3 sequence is CASSGTGRNTEAFF. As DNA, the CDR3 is TGTGCCAGCAGCGGGACAGGGAGGAACACTGAAGCTTTCTTT.

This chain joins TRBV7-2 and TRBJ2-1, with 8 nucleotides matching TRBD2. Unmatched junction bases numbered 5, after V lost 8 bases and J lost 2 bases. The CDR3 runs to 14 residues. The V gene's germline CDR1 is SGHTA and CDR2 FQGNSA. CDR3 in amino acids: CASRNSGTYNEQFF. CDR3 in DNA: TGTGCCAGCCGAAATAGCGGGACCTACAATGAGCAGTTCTTC.